This TCR beta chain was captured in a study of spatial heterogeneity in lung cancer. Study findings and constraints: How many expanded intratumoral alpha and beta TCRs were present tracked the tumor mutation count, which was a count of nonsynonymous mutations.

The CDR3 covers 13 residues. Trimming cost V 4 bases and J 4 bases, with 12 bases left between them. Germline CDR1 reads SGDLS; CDR2 reads YYNGEE. Specified time point: sample taken at primary tumor resection. Sequencing was performed on whole RNA extracted from tumor and nontumor lung tissue, or from frozen PBMC, and the material was left unsorted. There are many counts of this clonotype. What it binds is not known. TCRdb reprocessed the 5' RACE reads with MiXCR, giving one entry per CDR3 protein. Seen here are fewer than 6,000 distinct CDR3 sequences, 13% observed once, and the top ten hold approximately 15%.

The chain joins TRBV9 to TRBJ2-7, with D uncertain. The clonotype originates from a female donor with early-stage non-small cell lung cancer. The input for sequencing was lung tumor tissue, taken at surgery. CDR3 coding DNA: TGTGCCAGCAGCACAACGCTAGGGTACGAGCAGTACTTC. Protein product: CASSTTLGYEQYF.